A selection of T cell receptor beta chains follows, all from one sample in a study of T cells in Graves' hyperthyroidism and ophthalmopathy. A single record per CDR3 protein comes from TCRdb applying MiXCR to the multiplex PCR reads. The sample consists of about 640,000 distinct CDR3 sequences, more than 14% of them appearing once. The sample comprised blood. The receptors were gathered from a woman aged 45-60 years with Graves' ophthalmopathy. The CDR3 runs from the conserved cysteine through the conserved F or W. Fields, in order: clone size, J gene, V gene, D gene, CDR3 protein, CDR3 DNA. The D gene is left open where the match is weak. Not all rows give a size; the values are once, few, many and, for expanded clones, a class.

abundance: many; j_gene: TRBJ2-2; v_gene: TRBV30; d_gene: .; CDR3aa: CAWSARRDGELFF; CDR3nt: TGTGCCTGGAGTGCTAGGCGCGACGGGGAGCTGTTTTTT
abundance: many; j_gene: TRBJ2-7; v_gene: TRBV5-1; d_gene: TRBD2; CDR3aa: CASTGRASGSIRQYF; CDR3nt: TGCGCCAGCACAGGCCGGGCTAGCGGGAGCATTAGGCAGTACTTC
abundance: many; j_gene: TRBJ1-6; v_gene: TRBV6-1; d_gene: TRBD1; CDR3aa: CASSLIQGRLDSPLHF; CDR3nt: TGTGCCAGCAGTCTGATACAGGGGCGCTTGGATTCACCCCTCCACTTT
abundance: .; j_gene: TRBJ2-1; v_gene: TRBV19; d_gene: .; CDR3aa: CASSVRAGEQFF; CDR3nt: TGTGCCAGTAGTGTCAGGGCTGGTGAGCAGTTCTTC
abundance: .; j_gene: TRBJ1-1; v_gene: TRBV4-1; d_gene: TRBD1; CDR3aa: CASSQEWQGALVTEAFF; CDR3nt: TGCGCCAGCAGCCAAGAATGGCAGGGGGCGCTTGTCACTGAAGCTTTCTTT
abundance: .; j_gene: TRBJ1-2; v_gene: TRBV28; d_gene: .; CDR3aa: CASSAPGAYGYTF; CDR3nt: TGTGCCAGCTCCGCGCCGGGGGCATATGGCTACACCTTC
abundance: many; j_gene: TRBJ2-3; v_gene: TRBV5-1; d_gene: .; CDR3aa: CASSLATDPGLHTDTQYF; CDR3nt: TGCGCCAGCAGCTTGGCGACGGACCCGGGACTCCACACAGATACGCAGTATTTT
abundance: many; j_gene: TRBJ2-1; v_gene: TRBV27; d_gene: TRBD1; CDR3aa: CASSSHRGRLYEQFF; CDR3nt: TGTGCCAGCAGCTCCCACAGGGGGCGGTTATATGAGCAGTTCTTC
abundance: .; j_gene: TRBJ2-2; v_gene: TRBV19; d_gene: .; CDR3aa: CASIGVTGELFF; CDR3nt: TGTGCCAGTATAGGGGTTACCGGGGAGCTGTTTTTT
abundance: few; j_gene: TRBJ1-6; v_gene: TRBV3-1; d_gene: .; CDR3aa: CASSTTDSYNSPLHF; CDR3nt: TGTGCCAGCAGTACGACAGATTCCTATAATTCACCCCTCCACTTT
abundance: many; j_gene: TRBJ2-3; v_gene: TRBV2; d_gene: TRBD2; CDR3aa: CASSERLAGADTQYF; CDR3nt: TGTGCCAGCAGTGAACGGCTAGCGGGAGCAGATACGCAGTATTTT
abundance: .; j_gene: TRBJ2-2; v_gene: TRBV6-1; d_gene: .; CDR3aa: CASSSPPDRSPYTGELFF; CDR3nt: TGTGCCAGCAGTTCCCCACCAGACAGGTCCCCATACACCGGGGAGCTGTTTTTT
abundance: .; j_gene: TRBJ1-4; v_gene: TRBV7-2; d_gene: .; CDR3aa: CASRRTALNEKLFF; CDR3nt: TGTGCCAGCAGGCGGACAGCCTTAAATGAAAAACTGTTTTTT
abundance: many; j_gene: TRBJ2-3; v_gene: TRBV28; d_gene: .; CDR3aa: CASSLLGNTDTQYF; CDR3nt: TGTGCCAGCAGTTTGTTGGGAAACACAGATACGCAGTATTTT
abundance: many; j_gene: TRBJ2-5; v_gene: TRBV7-9; d_gene: .; CDR3aa: CASSLRRDQETQYF; CDR3nt: TGTGCCAGCAGCTTAAGGCGGGACCAAGAGACCCAGTACTTC
abundance: many; j_gene: TRBJ2-1; v_gene: TRBV28; d_gene: .; CDR3aa: CASSLSRVLKQFF; CDR3nt: TGTGCCAGCAGTTTATCCCGGGTCTTGAAACAGTTCTTC
abundance: many; j_gene: TRBJ2-7; v_gene: TRBV5-8; d_gene: .; CDR3aa: CASSVLDRSYEQYF; CDR3nt: TGTGCCAGCAGCGTATTGGACCGCTCCTACGAGCAGTACTTC
abundance: many; j_gene: TRBJ1-5; v_gene: TRBV12-3/TRBV12-4; d_gene: .; CDR3aa: CASSLWGNNQPQHF; CDR3nt: TGTGCCAGCAGTTTATGGGGGAACAATCAGCCCCAGCATTTT
abundance: many; j_gene: TRBJ2-3; v_gene: TRBV11-2; d_gene: .; CDR3aa: CASSLLIFGGSGTDTQYF; CDR3nt: TGTGCCAGCAGCTTACTCATTTTCGGTGGGAGTGGGACAGATACGCAGTATTTT
abundance: many; j_gene: TRBJ1-1; v_gene: TRBV28; d_gene: .; CDR3aa: CAISDGRNTEAFF; CDR3nt: TGTGCCATCTCGGACGGGCGGAACACTGAAGCTTTCTTT
abundance: .; j_gene: TRBJ2-7; v_gene: TRBV20-1; d_gene: TRBD2; CDR3aa: CSATGTSGSYSEQYF; CDR3nt: TGCAGTGCTACCGGGACTAGCGGGAGTTATTCCGAGCAGTACTTC
abundance: many; j_gene: TRBJ2-3; v_gene: TRBV5-1; d_gene: .; CDR3aa: CASSSSRRTDTQYF; CDR3nt: TGCGCCAGCAGCTCCAGCCGGCGCACAGATACGCAGTATTTT
abundance: many; j_gene: TRBJ2-7; v_gene: TRBV7-9; d_gene: TRBD2; CDR3aa: CASSSPGLAGASSYEQYF; CDR3nt: TGTGCCAGCAGCTCACCGGGACTAGCGGGAGCGAGCTCCTACGAGCAGTACTTC
abundance: many; j_gene: TRBJ2-5; v_gene: TRBV15; d_gene: TRBD2; CDR3aa: CATSRERERRETQYF; CDR3nt: TGTGCCACCAGCAGAGAGCGGGAGAGGCGAGAGACCCAGTACTTC
abundance: many; j_gene: TRBJ2-3; v_gene: TRBV5-1; d_gene: .; CDR3aa: CASSVGLSTDTQYF; CDR3nt: TGCGCCAGCAGCGTGGGACTGAGCACAGATACGCAGTATTTT
abundance: many; j_gene: TRBJ2-3; v_gene: TRBV27; d_gene: .; CDR3aa: CASRLIPLLTDTQYF; CDR3nt: TGTGCCAGCAGACTGATTCCTCTCCTCACAGATACGCAGTATTTT
abundance: .; j_gene: TRBJ2-7; v_gene: TRBV20-1; d_gene: .; CDR3aa: CSASRVFPGLRYEQYF; CDR3nt: TGCAGTGCTAGTAGGGTATTCCCGGGACTTCGCTACGAGCAGTACTTC
abundance: .; j_gene: TRBJ2-7; v_gene: TRBV27; d_gene: TRBD2; CDR3aa: CASSLGTSGTDYEQYF; CDR3nt: TGTGCCAGCAGTTTAGGGACTAGCGGTACAGACTACGAGCAGTACTTC
abundance: .; j_gene: TRBJ2-1; v_gene: TRBV28; d_gene: .; CDR3aa: CASSNRGPSYNEQFF; CDR3nt: TGTGCCAGCAGTAACCGGGGGCCCTCCTACAATGAGCAGTTCTTC
abundance: many; j_gene: TRBJ2-1; v_gene: TRBV5-1; d_gene: TRBD2; CDR3aa: CASSLGVFAGGYWNEQFF; CDR3nt: TGCGCCAGCAGCTTGGGTGTTTTTGCGGGGGGATACTGGAATGAGCAGTTCTTC
abundance: many; j_gene: TRBJ2-7; v_gene: TRBV24-1; d_gene: .; CDR3aa: CATSDRNSQGSYEQYF; CDR3nt: TGTGCCACCAGTGATCGGAACTCGCAGGGGTCCTACGAGCAGTACTTC
abundance: many; j_gene: TRBJ1-1; v_gene: TRBV12-3/TRBV12-4; d_gene: TRBD1; CDR3aa: CASSLTGDTEAFF; CDR3nt: TGTGCCAGCAGTCTGACAGGGGACACTGAAGCTTTCTTT
abundance: .; j_gene: TRBJ1-4; v_gene: TRBV7-9; d_gene: .; CDR3aa: CASSAGDETNEKLFF; CDR3nt: TGTGCCAGCAGCGCGGGGGACGAAACTAATGAAAAACTGTTTTTT
abundance: .; j_gene: TRBJ2-1; v_gene: TRBV11-2; d_gene: TRBD1; CDR3aa: CASSQHGQGVGDEQFF; CDR3nt: TGTGCCAGCAGCCAACATGGACAGGGGGTAGGGGATGAGCAGTTCTTC
abundance: many; j_gene: TRBJ2-7; v_gene: TRBV30; d_gene: TRBD1; CDR3aa: CAYRRTGLYEQYF; CDR3nt: TGTGCCTACCGGCGGACAGGGTTGTACGAGCAGTACTTC
abundance: few; j_gene: TRBJ2-2; v_gene: TRBV10-3; d_gene: .; CDR3aa: CAISDFGELFF; CDR3nt: TGTGCCATCAGTGACTTCGGGGAGCTGTTTTTT
abundance: .; j_gene: TRBJ2-5; v_gene: TRBV7-2; d_gene: TRBD1; CDR3aa: CASSSGTGGEETQYF; CDR3nt: TGTGCCAGCAGCTCCGGGACAGGGGGCGAAGAGACCCAGTACTTC
abundance: many; j_gene: TRBJ1-6; v_gene: TRBV28; d_gene: .; CDR3aa: CASRGTGTVYNSPLHF; CDR3nt: TGTGCCAGCAGGGGAACCGGGACGGTCTATAATTCACCCCTCCACTTT
abundance: many; j_gene: TRBJ2-3; v_gene: TRBV30; d_gene: TRBD2; CDR3aa: CAWSGTSAADTQYF; CDR3nt: TGTGCCTGGTCCGGGACTAGCGCGGCAGATACGCAGTATTTT
abundance: few; j_gene: TRBJ2-2; v_gene: TRBV7-9; d_gene: TRBD2; CDR3aa: CASSRAGVKGGELFF; CDR3nt: TGTGCCAGCAGCCGAGCGGGAGTTAAAGGCGGGGAGCTGTTTTTT
abundance: many; j_gene: TRBJ2-2; v_gene: TRBV18; d_gene: .; CDR3aa: CASSPTEGPGELFF; CDR3nt: TGTGCCAGCTCACCCACGGAGGGACCCGGGGAGCTGTTTTTT
abundance: many; j_gene: TRBJ2-7; v_gene: TRBV6-2/TRBV6-3; d_gene: TRBD1; CDR3aa: CASSYPGTGVYEQYF; CDR3nt: TGTGCCAGCAGTTACCCCGGGACAGGGGTCTACGAGCAGTACTTC
abundance: few; j_gene: TRBJ2-7; v_gene: TRBV7-9; d_gene: .; CDR3aa: CASKSLDQLKHYEQYF; CDR3nt: TGTGCCAGCAAAAGCTTAGATCAGCTCAAACACTACGAGCAGTACTTC
abundance: few; j_gene: TRBJ2-7; v_gene: TRBV7-9; d_gene: TRBD2; CDR3aa: CASSLEPGLANYEQYF; CDR3nt: TGTGCCAGCAGCTTGGAACCGGGACTAGCGAACTACGAGCAGTACTTC
abundance: few; j_gene: TRBJ1-1; v_gene: TRBV27; d_gene: .; CDR3aa: CASSLYGTEAFF; CDR3nt: TGTGCCAGCAGTTTATATGGCACTGAAGCTTTCTTT